Shown below are 18 T cell receptor beta chains from a single sample sequenced in a study of blood T cell repertoires in COVID-19. Only in-frame clones appear in the TCRdb table, and some are missing; sequencing was by immunoSEQ multiplex PCR. The sample consists of tens of thousands of clones, around 79% of them appearing once. Source material: peripheral blood. Receptor source: a man aged 55-75 years with active or convalescent COVID-19.

The chain employs TRBV2 and TRBJ1-1, with unresolved D. Germline CDR1 is SNHLY and CDR2 is FYNNEI. The V and J ends lost 7 bases and 0 bases respectively, with 9 bases between them. This CDR3 has 13 residues. In DNA form, the CDR3 reads TGTGCCAGCAAGCGGCTTTTGAACACTGAAGCTTTCTTT. It yields the protein CASKRLLNTEAFF.

In this sample, this clone turned up a few times. The V call is TRBV7-3, the J call TRBJ2-3, with D possibly being TRBD1 (5 bases). CDR3 size: 14 residues. Looked up from germline, CDR1 is SGHTA and CDR2 is FQGTGA. V was trimmed by 3 bases and J by 4 bases, leaving 11 bases between them. The DNA of the CDR3 is TGTGCCAGCAGCTTCGATTGGGGCGCAGATACGCAGTATTTT. Encoded protein: CASSFDWGADTQYF.

The chain is built from TRBV14 and TRBJ2-2; maybe TRBD1 (6 bases). The CDR3 sequence is 15 residues long. Germline lookup yields CDR1 SGHDN and CDR2 FVKESK. The V gene lost 3 bases and the J gene lost 6 bases, with 14 bases spanning the gap. CDR3 region: CASSQGTTGSGELFF. Written as DNA, the CDR3 is TGTGCCAGCAGCCAGGGCACGACAGGCTCCGGGGAGCTGTTTTTT.

In its sample, this clone was seen a few times. V gene TRBV6-5 combines with J gene TRBJ1-1, with unresolved D. Trimming stripped 3 bases from V and 1 base from J, with 15 bases between. The CDR3 runs 16 residues. Germline V gene sequence: CDR1 MNHEY, CDR2 SVGAGI. CDR3 nucleotides: TGTGCCAGCAGTTATTCAACGGGAGACGCGAACACTGAAGCTTTCTTT. It specifies CASSYSTGDANTEAFF.

The chain uses TRBV7-2 and TRBJ2-1, with a weak D call TRBD1 (6 bases). V lost 2 bases and J 5 bases, leaving 22 bases between the germline ends. CDR3 length: 18 residues. Germline V gene data show CDR1 as SGHTA and CDR2 as FQGNSA. The CDR3 coding sequence is TGTGCCAGCAGCTTATACGCCCGACCCAGGGGCCGGAACAATGAGCAGTTCTTC. This translates into CASSLYARPRGRNNEQFF.

The chain links TRBV27 to TRBJ1-6, with 9 bases that match TRBD1. This CDR3 is built from 18 residues. CDR1 is MNHEY, CDR2 SMNVEV, per germline (reference sequence). Germline trimming cut 5 bases from V and 6 bases from J; bases unmatched to any gene: 14. CDR3 in DNA: TGTGCCAGCAGTCCGAACATGTTGGGACAGGGAAGTAATTCACCCCTCCACTTT. Protein sequence: CASSPNMLGQGSNSPLHF.

The chain couples TRBV4-1 to TRBJ1-4, with TRBD1 matching 10 bases. Germline CDR1 and CDR2: MGHRA and YSYEKL. J lost 6 bases, V lost 1 base, and 2 bases had no gene match. This CDR3 is 15 amino acids long. The DNA of the CDR3 is TGCGCCAGCAGCCAAGGAGACAGGGGGCATGAAAAACTGTTTTTT. This gives the protein CASSQGDRGHEKLFF.

The V and J genes are TRBV28 and TRBJ2-7; 7 nucleotides agree with TRBD2. After removal of 6 bases from V and 6 bases from J, the junction contained 5 bases not matched to a gene. This CDR3 contains 12 residues. Germline V lookup: CDR1 MDHEN, CDR2 SYDVKM. The CDR3 DNA is TGTGCCAGCAGAATTTGGGAGGGCGAGCAGTACTTC. This codes for CASRIWEGEQYF.

The chain links TRBV7-9 to TRBJ2-1, with unresolved D. The CDR3 extends over 15 amino acids. Trimming left V 4 bases short and J 4 bases short, with 14 bases between. CDR1 is SEHNR and CDR2 is FQNEAQ in the germline V gene (reference sequence). The CDR3 reads CASSSPPHTYNEQFF. CDR3 nucleotide sequence: TGTGCCAGCAGCTCCCCCCCTCACACGTACAATGAGCAGTTCTTC.

This clone occurred once. The chain carries TRBV7-9 and TRBJ2-2, with D perhaps matching TRBD2 (5 bases). Germline assignment: CDR1 SEHNR and CDR2 FQNEAQ (reference sequence). V dropped 6 bases and J dropped 4 bases, with 15 bases sitting between them. CDR3 length: 15 residues. The CDR3 reads CASSRGLATTGELFF. For the CDR3, the DNA is TGTGCCAGCAGTCGTGGCCTAGCCACCACCGGGGAGCTGTTTTTT.

The chain joins TRBV2 to TRBJ2-1, with 15 bases that match TRBD2. Germline lookup yields CDR1 SNHLY and CDR2 FYNNEI. Trimming removed 4 bases from V and 9 bases from J; junction bases left unmatched: 4. CDR3 size: 15 residues. This CDR3 reads CASSGTSGGAGEQFF. CDR3 bases: TGTGCCAGCAGTGGGACTAGCGGGGGGGCCGGTGAGCAGTTCTTC.

This clone is a singleton in its sample. The chain recombines TRBV5-1 with TRBJ1-6; a possible D gene is TRBD1 (5 bases). Germline CDR1 reads SGHRS; CDR2 reads YFSETQ. Deletions cut 2 bases from V and 9 bases from J, with 12 bases between. The CDR3 has 14 residues. The CDR3 region is CASSLGERGSPLHF. DNA of the CDR3: TGCGCCAGCAGCTTAGGGGAAAGGGGTTCACCCCTCCACTTT.

This clone came up a few times. The chain links TRBV5-4 to TRBJ1-4; D is possibly TRBD1 (6 bases). Germline values: CDR1 SGHNT, CDR2 YYREEE (reference sequence). Trimming took 2 bases from V and 8 from J, leaving 16 bases between them. The CDR3 consists of 15 residues. The CDR3 loop reads CASSFPDRHGEKLFF. In DNA form, the CDR3 reads TGTGCCAGCAGCTTCCCTGACAGGCATGGGGAAAAACTGTTTTTT. The entire variable domain, with the rest obtained from reference TRBV5-4 and TRBJ1-4, is as follows: ETGVTQSPTHLIKTRGQQVTLRCSSQSGHNTVSWYQQALGQGPQFIFQYYREEENGRGNFPPRFSGLQFPNYSSELNVNALELDDSALYLCASSFPDRHGEKLFFGSGTQLSVL.

The chain couples TRBV5-5 to TRBJ2-1; D might be TRBD2 (5 bases). Looked up from germline, CDR1 is SGHKS and CDR2 is YYEKEE (reference sequence). V lost 3 bases to trimming and J lost 7 bases, with 11 bases between them. The CDR3 consists of 13 residues. CDR3 bases: TGTGCCAGCAGCTATTGGGAGTCGAATGAGCAGTTCTTC. This encodes CASSYWESNEQFF.

The chain's CDR3 is CATSDTGQGKNIQYF. The CDR3 nucleotides are TGTGCCACCAGTGACACGGGACAGGGAAAAAACATTCAGTACTTC. The genes are TRBV24-1 and TRBJ2-4; 9 bases are shared with TRBD1. The CDR3 runs 15 residues. Germline assignment: CDR1 KGHDR and CDR2 SFDVKD. V trimming: 4 bases; J trimming: 4 bases; junction bases outside the gene matches: 4.

V is TRBV3-1 (or the pseudogene TRBV3-2) and J is TRBJ2-5; D perhaps matches TRBD2 (5 bases). This CDR3 has 14 amino acids. CDR1 is LGHDT, CDR2 YNNKEL, per germline (reference sequence). V lost 3 bases to trimming and J lost 2 bases, with 10 bases between them. CDR3 residues: CASSQDSQQETQYF. In DNA, the CDR3 is TGTGCCAGCAGCCAGGACTCCCAGCAAGAGACCCAGTACTTC.

The chain joins TRBV3-1 (or the pseudogene TRBV3-2) to TRBJ1-4; TRBD1 agrees at 12 bases. Trimming removed 5 bases from V and 6 bases from J; junction bases left unmatched: 7. The CDR3 loop spans 16 amino acids. Germline CDR1 is LGHDT and CDR2 is YNNKEL (reference sequence). The CDR3 is CASSGRDRGLYEKLFF. DNA for the CDR3: TGTGCCAGCAGCGGGAGGGACAGGGGGCTTTATGAAAAACTGTTTTTT.

This clone was seen only once. The chain links TRBV5-4 to TRBJ1-6; possible D gene TRBD1, 6 bases. The CDR3 totals 16 residues. Trimming removed 5 bases from V and 0 bases from J, with 12 bases in between. Germline CDR1 SGHNT, CDR2 YYREEE (reference sequence). In nucleotides, the CDR3 is TGTGCCAGCAGAAGAACAGGGAGCTCCTATAATTCACCCCTCCACTTT. Its protein product is CASRRTGSSYNSPLHF.